The 10 T cell receptor beta chains in this list originate from one sample, sequenced in a study of STAT5B mutations in CD4+ large granular lymphocyte leukemia. Only in-frame clones appear in the TCRdb table, and some are missing; sequencing was by immunoSEQ multiplex PCR. The sample yields roughly 35,000 clones, approximately 67% seen once. The sequenced material came from CD4+ T cells from blood buffy coats. All receptors derive from a human donor in good health.

The V and J genes are TRBV7-8 and TRBJ1-2; D is perhaps TRBD1 (6 bases). The V and J ends lost 4 bases and 2 bases respectively, with 11 bases between them. The CDR3 loop spans 14 amino acids. Per the germline V gene, CDR1 is SGHVS and CDR2 is FQNEAQ. Written as DNA, the CDR3 is TGTGCCAGCAGCTGGGGGGACACGAACTATGGCTACACCTTC. Protein product: CASSWGDTNYGYTF. The complete variable domain, with remaining parts taken from reference TRBV7-8 and TRBJ1-2, reads GAGVSQSPRYKVAKRGQDVALRCDPISGHVSLFWYQQALGQGPEFLTYFQNEAQLDKSGLPSDRFFAERPEGSVSTLKIQRTQQEDSAVYLCASSWGDTNYGYTFGSGTRLTVV.

This clone was recorded a few times. V usage is TRBV5-1 and J usage is TRBJ2-2; 7 bases line up with TRBD1. After removal of 2 bases from V and 2 bases from J, the junction contained 9 bases not matched to a gene. CDR1 is SGHRS and CDR2 is YFSETQ in the germline V gene. The CDR3 sequence is 17 residues long. The CDR3 sequence: CASSLLTGTANTGELFF. The CDR3 region has the DNA TGCGCCAGCAGCTTACTAACCGGGACAGCTAACACCGGGGAGCTGTTTTTT.

J is TRBJ1-2 and V is TRBV5-5, with 7 positions matching TRBD1. The V and J ends lost 4 bases and 0 bases, in that order; junction bases with no gene match: 3. The germline V gene encodes CDR1 SGHKS and CDR2 YYEKEE (reference sequence). The CDR3 runs to 14 residues. In DNA form, the CDR3 reads TGTGCCAGCAGCATCGGGACAGCTAACTATGGCTACACCTTC. Protein product: CASSIGTANYGYTF. Together with reference TRBV5-5 and TRBJ1-2, the CDR3 gives the full variable domain: DAGVTQSPTHLIKTRGQQVTLRCSPISGHKSVSWYQQVLGQGPQFIFQYYEKEERGRGNFPDRFSARQFPNYSSELNVNALLLGDSALYLCASSIGTANYGYTFGSGTRLTVV.

V gene TRBV7-3 combines with J gene TRBJ2-1; D not certain. V was cut by 5 bases and J by 3 bases, with 11 bases left in between. The CDR3 covers 14 residues. From germline, CDR1 is SGHTA and CDR2 FQGTGA. CDR3 sequence reads: CASSPALRYNEQFF. Here the CDR3 DNA reads TGTGCCAGCAGCCCCGCCCTCCGCTACAATGAGCAGTTCTTC.

This chain links TRBV5-4 with TRBJ1-4, with D maybe TRBD1 (5 bases). The CDR3 is made up of 16 amino acids. Per the germline V gene, CDR1 is SGHNT and CDR2 is YYREEE (reference sequence). Deletions cut 4 bases from V and 8 bases from J, with 21 bases between. CDR3 coding DNA: TGTGCCAGCAGCCCCCGTCCCGACAGTTATGGGGAAAAACTGTTTTTT. Translation gives CASSPRPDSYGEKLFF. The entire variable domain, with the rest obtained from reference TRBV5-4 and TRBJ1-4, is as follows: ETGVTQSPTHLIKTRGQQVTLRCSSQSGHNTVSWYQQALGQGPQFIFQYYREEENGRGNFPPRFSGLQFPNYSSELNVNALELDDSALYLCASSPRPDSYGEKLFFGSGTQLSVL.

This clone was seen a handful of times. The chain uses TRBV5-6 and TRBJ2-5, with a tentative D call TRBD1 (5 bases). The germline V and J ends were trimmed by 4 bases and 5 bases, with 12 bases remaining between them. The CDR3 has 13 residues. Germline loops: CDR1 SGHDT, CDR2 YYEEEE. The CDR3, as DNA: TGTGCCAGCAGCGCGACAGTCGCCGAGACCCAGTACTTC. It yields the protein CASSATVAETQYF. Drawing the rest from reference TRBV5-6 and TRBJ2-5, the complete variable domain is DAGVTQSPTHLIKTRGQQVTLRCSPKSGHDTVSWYQQALGQGPQFIFQYYEEEERQRGNFPDRFSGHQFPNYSSELNVNALLLGDSALYLCASSATVAETQYFGPGTRLLVL.

The V gene is TRBV4-2, the J gene TRBJ2-1; TRBD2 agrees at 11 bases. Germline V gene data show CDR1 as LGHNA and CDR2 as YNFKEQ. CDR3 length equals 15 residues. Trimming at V came to 1 base and at J to 12 bases, leaving 8 bases not matched to a gene. DNA of the CDR3: TGTGCCAGCAGCCAAGCACTAGCGGGGGCCGGGGGGCAGTTCTTC. It encodes CASSQALAGAGGQFF.

The chain employs TRBV18 and TRBJ2-1, with 8 bases matching TRBD1. V trimming: 3 bases; J trimming: 6 bases; junction bases outside the gene matches: 1. The CDR3 length is 13 residues. Germline lookup yields CDR1 KGHSH and CDR2 LQKENI. This CDR3 reads CASSPGQGNEQFF. The CDR3 DNA reads TGTGCCAGCTCACCCGGACAGGGCAATGAGCAGTTCTTC.

The count of this clone is one. Here the CDR3 DNA reads TGCGCCAGCAGCCCCGACCCCACAGATACGCAGTATTTT. It specifies CASSPDPTDTQYF. The chain recombines TRBV5-1 with TRBJ2-3; D is uncertain. This CDR3 contains 13 residues. CDR1 SGHRS and CDR2 YFSETQ come from the germline V gene. Trimming removed 4 bases from V and 2 bases from J, with 8 bases in between. The variable domain in full, with the rest retrieved from reference TRBV5-1 and TRBJ2-3, is KAGVTQTPRYLIKTRGQQVTLSCSPISGHRSVSWYQQTPGQGLQFLFEYFSETQRNKGNFPGRFSGRQFSNSRSEMNVSTLELGDSALYLCASSPDPTDTQYFGPGTRLTVL.

The rearrangement links TRBV5-1 to TRBJ1-5; no clear D. V lost 0 bases to trimming and J lost 3 bases, with 4 bases between them. Germline CDR1 reads SGHRS; CDR2 reads YFSETQ. The CDR3 is 13 amino acids. The CDR3 is CASSLDINQPQHF. The CDR3 nucleotides are TGCGCCAGCAGCTTGGATATCAATCAGCCCCAGCATTTT. Full variable domain (rest looked up from reference TRBV5-1 and TRBJ1-5): KAGVTQTPRYLIKTRGQQVTLSCSPISGHRSVSWYQQTPGQGLQFLFEYFSETQRNKGNFPGRFSGRQFSNSRSEMNVSTLELGDSALYLCASSLDINQPQHFGDGTRLSIL.